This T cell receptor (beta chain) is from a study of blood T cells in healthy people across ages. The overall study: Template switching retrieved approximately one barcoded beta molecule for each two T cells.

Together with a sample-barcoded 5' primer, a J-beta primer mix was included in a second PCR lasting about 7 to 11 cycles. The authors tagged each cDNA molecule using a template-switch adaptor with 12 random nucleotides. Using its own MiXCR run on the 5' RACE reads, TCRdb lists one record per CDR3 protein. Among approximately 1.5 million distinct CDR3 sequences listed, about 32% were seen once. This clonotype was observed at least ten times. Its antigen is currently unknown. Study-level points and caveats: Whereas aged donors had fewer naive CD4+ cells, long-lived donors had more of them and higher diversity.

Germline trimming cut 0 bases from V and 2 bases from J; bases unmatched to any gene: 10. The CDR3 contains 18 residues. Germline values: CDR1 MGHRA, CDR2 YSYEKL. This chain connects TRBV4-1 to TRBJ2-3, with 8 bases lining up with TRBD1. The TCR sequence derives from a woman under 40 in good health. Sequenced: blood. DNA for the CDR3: TGCGCCAGCAGCCAAGATTGGGCCAGGGGGCACGACACAGATACGCAGTATTTT. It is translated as CASSQDWARGHDTDTQYF.